Here is one T cell receptor beta chain with its context. Its recognized antigen is unknown. No base quality information exists; no much larger clone differs at one position. Library prep was done by the immunoSEQ multiplex PCR assay. For the multiplex PCR, a mixture combining 60 forward primers for TCR Vbeta segments and 13 reverse primers for TCR Jbeta segments was used. Amplification of the CDR3 region of rearranged TCR beta genes was performed with a multiplex PCR assay on genomic DNA. The Illumina HiSeq System was used to sequence the amplified TCR beta libraries as 87-base-pair reads. The original pipeline was this. In a later analysis, roughly 80 million unique TCR beta chains were counted across the 650 to 750 repertoires, and roughly 10 million of these chains were shared by at least two donors. Raw reads were error-corrected and collapsed into unique sequences by a nearest-neighbor algorithm in which closely related sequences were merged to remove PCR and sequencing errors. Alignment of CDR3 sequences to IMGT reference sequences was used to assign V, D and J gene segments. For a sequence to be retained, a match of at least six nucleotides was required to both a V gene segment and a J gene segment. A rearrangement counted as productive if the CDR3 had no stop codons and remained in frame with V and J, and every other rearrangement counted as non-productive. CDR3 was defined according to IMGT convention as the region running from the second conserved V-encoded cysteine to the conserved J-encoded phenylalanine. The earlier analysis of about 620 of the donors excluded sequences that lacked an unambiguous match to a single V gene segment. An earlier analysis of 587 of the donors called V segments functional above 56.7% productive rearrangements and segregating when the between-donor standard deviation exceeded 5%. A statistical classification framework was built to diagnose cytomegalovirus status from the catalog of TCR beta chain sequences. A later analysis assigned V and J genes by comparing TCR nucleotide sequences with IMGT/GENE-DB human TR gene sequences. In a later analysis, CDR3 sequences and most-parsimonious VDJ recombination scenarios were assigned using the TCRdist pipeline. In a later analysis, each TCR beta chain was defined by its CDR3 amino acid sequence together with its V-gene family, and reads lacking a unique V-gene family were excluded. In a later analysis, 450 to 600 highly shared, low-generation-probability nucleotide sequences were removed to address suspected cross-contamination and a sequencing artifact. For each public chain, a later analysis derived a clonal expansion index from normalized ranks of inferred template counts within each repertoire. In a later analysis, generation probabilities were computed with a VDJ recombination model fitted to out-of-frame rearrangements, and the resulting probabilities were checked against IGoR. A later analysis scored TCR-TCR, TCR-HLA and TCR-CMV co-occurrence with hypergeometric tests, applying a repertoire-size bias correction to TCR pairs. To estimate false discovery rates, a later analysis permuted the HLA or CMV assignments 20 times. In a later analysis, co-occurring TCRs were grouped using DBSCAN, with TCRdist sequence similarity added in when clustering inside HLA-allele-positive subsets. Co-occurrence clustering excluded repertoires with fewer than 30,000 or more than 120,000 public chains, plus five with anomalous nucleotide sharing. This is the immuneACCESS table as TCRdb keeps it, with only in-frame sequences that have V and J called. A part of the clones is gone; compared with another copy, unresolved V genes explain less than half, and the rest is unexplained. D and trimming were read from the DNA, whereas the V and J calls and clone size are those reported in that table. The sample data list 150,000 to 200,000 clones, and 80% to 90% of these were observed just once. The top ten clonotypes cover 4.8% of the sample.

The CDR3 numbers 17 residues from cysteine through phenylalanine. The read is trimmed to its CDR3 DNA, 51 bases read in frame from base 1. The germline V gene provides CDR1 LGHNA and CDR2 YNFKEQ. V lost 1 base and J lost 0 bases; the stretch between them is 15 bases long. The sample is drawn from a study of cytomegalovirus exposure and HLA in healthy donors (dated by TCRdb to between 2016 and 2019). About the investigation overall: According to an earlier analysis of around 600 of the donors, some 180 million T cells yielded over 100 million unique TCR beta sequences and approximately 300 Gb of sequence data. Roughly 320 gigabases of sequencing data and 70 million to 95 million unique TCR sequences made up an early release that covered fewer than 650 HLA-typed donors. Of the roughly 420 genotyped donors, 81% were placed in the genetic ancestry cluster associated with self-reported Caucasian donors. The aim of the study was to test whether cataloging public T cell receptors could identify signatures of past pathogen exposure. Using immunosequencing, the study profiled T cell repertoires from about 620 subjects and related those repertoires to cytomegalovirus serostatus. Along with the roughly 610-subject first cohort, a separate validation cohort of about 110 different subjects was used. To predict cytomegalovirus infection status, the study combined high-throughput TCR immunosequencing, statistical association of individual TCRs with disease status, and machine learning. In a later analysis, previously published TCR beta repertoires from more than 500 donors were re-analyzed and high-resolution HLA genotyping was added so that TCR occurrence patterns could be studied. The later analysis used no new phenotypic data to find candidate immune exposures, relying instead on TCR beta sequences and their occurrence across donors. An earlier analysis of several hundred of the donors used high-throughput TCR beta sequencing to judge whether each TCR beta V gene segment behaved as functional or pseudogenic. Donor age, sex, ethnicity and CMV serostatus were collected together with the repertoire data. Genome-wide SNP genotypes for about 65% of the roughly 700 donors were used in a later genetic analysis, which treated that subset as a discovery cohort. Every discovery cohort repertoire had been produced on one sequencing platform. HLA typing covered class I and class II loci at four-digit resolution. The number of donors typed differed by locus, with about 620-630 for A, B, C, DRB1 and DQB1, around 560 for DQA1, 600 to 610 for DPA1, and about 450 for DPB1. A handful of DR-DQ haplotypes were handled as single units for association and clustering because linkage in the cohort was strong. Among a few hundred genotyped donors of the cohort, an average of 235,054 unique TCR beta nucleotide sequences were sequenced per donor, about a sixth of them non-productive. Results the study describes overall, beyond this receptor: Broadly in line with IMGT annotations, most TCR beta V segments showed up in productive rearrangements about 90% or about 30% of the time in an earlier analysis of a few hundred of the donors. According to a later analysis, parvovirus B19, influenza, CMV and Epstein-Barr virus appeared linked to several top co-occurrence clusters. Most TCR sequences were seen in very few donors, while some public TCRs were found in many individuals. In vitro tests confirmed that three of the cytomegalovirus-associated TCR beta chains recognize cytomegalovirus antigens. According to a later analysis, most CMV-associated TCR beta chains appeared to be HLA-restricted, and the HLA associations seemed to be driven largely by CMV exposure. Because the 87-base-pair reads could not distinguish some IMGT-functional V segments, including TRBV6-2 and TRBV6-3, those segments were excluded. In this cohort, only TCR beta chains were sequenced, and detectable features were limited by the absence of alpha or paired-chain data. It was suggested by the authors that the approach could potentially be generalized to other disease states and immunological phenotypes. In a later analysis, over 15,000 TCR beta sequences were associated with specific HLA alleles at a false discovery rate of 0.05. Sequencing depth was assumed to be roughly uniform across donors in the presence/absence analyses, though that assumption may not hold. A further reported finding was that TCR beta sequences accurately predicted the HLA-A and HLA-B alleles for most subjects in the first cohort. CMV serostatus was the only immune exposure information available for the cohort. A later genetic analysis associated a missense DCLRE1C variant with V-gene and J-gene trimming of TCR beta chains, and an independent cohort replicated the association. Compared with the 666-donor mean, donors in an Asian-associated ancestry cluster had fewer N-insertions in productive TCRs, according to a later genetic analysis. Cytomegalovirus status was reported to be diagnosed by the classifier with high specificity and sensitivity in both the original and validation cohorts. In a later analysis, the rate of TCR association differed among HLA loci, with DRB1 alleles having the most associated TCRs and HLA-C alleles having the fewest. A group of highly shared sequence variants was considered likely to be a technical artifact of the sequencing pipeline. Because counts were too low, some 16 rarely observed V segments, including chromosome 9 orphons, were excluded from the earlier analysis of roughly 580 of the donors. Correlated functional status among segregating V segments might reflect linkage disequilibrium, but an unknown experimental factor could not be ruled out. In a later analysis, HLA-associated TCR beta chains showed more clonal expansion and lower generation probabilities than non-associated chains that were equally common. Because HLA typing was missing for some donors at each locus, association tests included only the typed subset. A total of about 180 TCR beta chains were listed by the study as associated with cytomegalovirus. When HLA alleles, especially DR and DQ, strongly co-occurred, attributing TCR associations to individual alleles was difficult.

The cohort was made up of roughly 670 healthy bone marrow donors. All cohort members were sampled while nominally healthy, although unrecorded immune exposures were likely present. The donor tested CMV seropositive, placing the donor among the 310 or so seropositive members of the cohort. Every donor gave a peripheral blood sample, and the peripheral blood mononuclear cells from that sample were used for TCR beta sequencing. Genomic DNA was extracted from the blood cell samples with the Qiagen DNeasy Blood Extraction Kit. The TCR originated in a girl aged 10 to 17 in good health and CMV-seropositive. The material sequenced was PBMCs. This receptor chain uses TRBV4-2 and TRBJ1-1, with no confident D gene call. Here the CDR3 is given as CASSQGGAFVVNTEAFF. The DNA sequence is TGTGCCAGCAGCCAAGGAGGCGCATTTGTTGTGAACACTGAAGCTTTCTTT.